A single sample is the source of the 26 T cell receptor beta chains below, sequenced in a study of blood T cell repertoires in COVID-19. Method: immunoSEQ multiplex PCR; TCRdb's copy keeps in-frame clones and lacks some. The sample yields under 60,000 clones, 78% seen once. Sequenced: peripheral blood. The receptors were gathered from a human donor in a cohort sampled during active COVID-19.

This clone was recorded at least ten times. This chain uses TRBV4-1 with TRBJ2-7; D not certain. The germline V and J ends were trimmed by 3 bases and 3 bases, with 6 bases remaining between them. The CDR3 loop spans 12 amino acids. Germline assignment: CDR1 MGHRA and CDR2 YSYEKL. The CDR3, as DNA: TGCGCCAGCAGCCAGGGCAGCTACGAGCAGTACTTC. Its translation: CASSQGSYEQYF.

The chain joins TRBV18 to TRBJ2-7, with TRBD1 as a possible D gene (5 bases). Trimming removed 0 bases from V and 3 bases from J, with 12 bases in between. Germline CDR1 KGHSH, CDR2 LQKENI. The CDR3 sequence is 15 residues long. In nucleotides, the CDR3 is TGTGCCAGCTCACCACCTAGCAGGGTGGGCTACGAGCAGTACTTC. This encodes CASSPPSRVGYEQYF.

The chain carries TRBV18 and TRBJ1-1; D remains ambiguous. In germline, CDR1 is KGHSH, CDR2 LQKENI. V lost 1 base and J lost 3, with 9 bases in between. The length of the CDR3 is 14 residues. The CDR3, as DNA: TGTGCCAGCTCACCACAGGCTCGGGACACTGAAGCTTTCTTT. Protein product: CASSPQARDTEAFF. Together with reference TRBV18 and TRBJ1-1, the CDR3 gives the full variable domain: NAGVMQNPRHLVRRRGQEARLRCSPMKGHSHVYWYRQLPEEGLKFMVYLQKENIIDESGMPKERFSAEFPKEGPSILRIQQVVRGDSAAYFCASSPQARDTEAFFGQGTRLTVV.

The rearrangement joins TRBV19 to TRBJ2-1; perhaps TRBD1 as D (5 bases). Germline CDR1 LNHDA, CDR2 SQIVND (reference sequence). This CDR3 has 15 residues. V lost 0 bases, J lost 2 bases, and 8 bases lay in between. The CDR3 nucleotides are TGTGCCAGTAGTATAGAGGGGCCAACCTACAATGAGCAGTTCTTC. Its protein product is CASSIEGPTYNEQFF. Filled out from reference TRBV19 and TRBJ2-1, the complete variable domain reads DGGITQSPKYLFRKEGQNVTLSCEQNLNHDAMYWYRQDPGQGLRLIYYSQIVNDFQKGDIAEGYSVSREKKESFPLTVTSAQKNPTAFYLCASSIEGPTYNEQFFGPGTRLTVL.

This sequence joins TRBV2 and TRBJ1-1; D is possibly TRBD1 (6 bases). This CDR3 spans 14 amino acids. The germline V gene has CDR1 SNHLY and CDR2 FYNNEI. V lost 4 bases, J lost 6 bases, and 15 bases lay in between. The CDR3 nucleotides read TGTGCCAGCAGTGTATTCGGGGGGCGGGCTGAAGCTTTCTTT. Its translation is CASSVFGGRAEAFF.

The chain employs TRBV10-3 and TRBJ1-1; the D gene is possibly TRBD1 (5 bases). Trimming took off 3 bases at V and 4 bases at J, with 12 bases between the two ends. CDR3 length: 14 residues. Germline CDR1 ENHRY, CDR2 SYGVKD. This CDR3 reads CAISDSGGTTEAFF. The CDR3 nucleotides are TGTGCCATCAGTGATTCCGGGGGGACCACTGAAGCTTTCTTT.

The CDR3 is CAWSLPIGQGIGELFF. The DNA of the CDR3 is TGTGCCTGGAGTCTCCCGATTGGACAGGGAATCGGGGAGCTGTTTTTT. J is TRBJ2-2 and V is TRBV30, with TRBD1 matching over 8 bases. Germline V gives CDR1 GTSNPN, CDR2 SVGIG (reference sequence). The V and J ends lost 2 bases and 7 bases, in that order; junction bases with no gene match: 12. The CDR3 extends over 16 amino acids.

The chain recombines TRBV7-2 with TRBJ2-1; 7 bases are shared with TRBD2. The CDR3 is made up of 16 amino acids. With 1 base clipped from V and 2 bases from J, the junction kept 5 bases outside the gene matches. Germline lookup yields CDR1 SGHTA and CDR2 FQGNSA. CDR3: CASSLGAGVAYNEQFF. In DNA, the CDR3 is TGTGCCAGCAGCTTAGGGGCGGGAGTTGCCTACAATGAGCAGTTCTTC.

Only a few counts were recorded for this clone. The CDR3 bases are TGTGCCAGCAGCCCCGTCGGGGGCCAGCATTTT. It specifies CASSPVGGQHF. This chain links TRBV5-8 with TRBJ1-5, with D possibly TRBD1 on 5 matching bases. This CDR3 contains 11 residues. Trimming pared 4 bases from V and 12 bases from J, leaving 11 bases between. Germline-derived CDR1 and CDR2 are SGHTS and YDEGEE.

The rearrangement links TRBV2 to TRBJ1-1, with D uncertain. The V and J ends lost 2 bases and 5 bases respectively, with 9 bases between them. The CDR3 extends over 13 amino acids. Germline assignment: CDR1 SNHLY and CDR2 FYNNEI. The CDR3 loop is CASSEQAETEAFF. In DNA form, the CDR3 reads TGTGCCAGCAGTGAACAGGCTGAGACTGAAGCTTTCTTT. Variable domain in full (rest from reference TRBV2 and TRBJ1-1): EPEVTQTPSHQVTQMGQEVILRCVPISNHLYFYWYRQILGQKVEFLVSFYNNEISEKSEIFDDQFSVERPDGSNFTLKIRSTKLEDSAMYFCASSEQAETEAFFGQGTRLTVV.

This clone was seen a few times. V usage is TRBV2 and J usage is TRBJ1-6; TRBD1 might be the D (5 bases). Germline V gene data show CDR1 as SNHLY and CDR2 as FYNNEI. This CDR3 has 14 amino acids. Trimming removed 3 bases from V and 6 bases from J, with 9 bases in between. The CDR3 region has the DNA TGTGCCAGCAGTGAGGGGACTGCTAATTCACCCCTCCACTTT. Translated, it gives CASSEGTANSPLHF.

The chain uses TRBV13 and TRBJ2-2; tentatively, D is TRBD1 (6 bases). Germline lookup yields CDR1 PRHDT and CDR2 FYEKMQ (reference sequence). The CDR3 length is 14 residues. Trimming cost V 4 bases and J 4 bases, with 10 bases left between them. The CDR3 DNA reads as TGTGCCAGCAGCTCAAACAGGGCCACCGGGGAGCTGTTTTTT. It codes for CASSSNRATGELFF. Full variable domain (missing parts from reference TRBV13 and TRBJ2-2): AAGVIQSPRHLIKEKRETATLKCYPIPRHDTVYWYQQGPGQDPQFLISFYEKMQSDKGSIPDRFSAQQFSDYHSELNMSSLELGDSALYFCASSSNRATGELFFGEGSRLTVL.

This chain connects TRBV7-2 to TRBJ2-1, with D unresolved. Germline V gene sequence: CDR1 SGHTA, CDR2 FQGNSA. Trimming took 1 base from V and 9 from J, leaving 7 bases between them. The CDR3 has 12 amino acids. For the CDR3, the DNA is TGTGCCAGCAGCTTAGTAGCCCGTGAGCAGTTCTTC. It is translated as CASSLVAREQFF.

The J gene is TRBJ1-2, the V gene TRBV9; D is possibly TRBD1 (5 bases). The CDR3 runs to 14 residues. Per germline, CDR1 SGDLS and CDR2 YYNGEE. Trimming left V 4 bases short and J 2 bases short, with 12 bases between. CDR3 coding DNA: TGTGCCAGCAGCTACACCCCAGGGAACTATGGCTACACCTTC. Its translation is CASSYTPGNYGYTF.

The gene calls are TRBV5-5 and TRBJ2-7; D might be TRBD1 (6 bases). Trimming took 7 bases from V and 3 from J, leaving 14 bases between them. This CDR3 is 13 amino acids long. Germline V gives CDR1 SGHKS, CDR2 YYEKEE (reference sequence). This CDR3 reads CASALRTVYEQYF. The CDR3 DNA reads as TGTGCCAGCGCCTTAAGGACAGTCTACGAGCAGTACTTC. Full variable domain (rest looked up from reference TRBV5-5 and TRBJ2-7): DAGVTQSPTHLIKTRGQQVTLRCSPISGHKSVSWYQQVLGQGPQFIFQYYEKEERGRGNFPDRFSARQFPNYSSELNVNALLLGDSALYLCASALRTVYEQYFGPGTRLTVT.

This chain uses TRBV5-1 with TRBJ2-7; 8 nucleotides agree with TRBD2. CDR3 length equals 15 residues. Germline V CDR1 and CDR2: SGHRS, YFSETQ. The J segment lost 0 bases and the V segment lost 4 bases, leaving 6 bases of the junction unmatched. CDR3 DNA: TGCGCCAGCAGCACGTCGGGGGGGAACTCCTACGAGCAGTACTTC. This sequence encodes CASSTSGGNSYEQYF.

Notes on this clone: One junction end disagrees with the germline gene, perhaps due to a read error. This chain uses TRBV30 with TRBJ2-3; 7 nucleotides agree with TRBD2. CDR1 GTSNPN and CDR2 SVGIG come from the germline V gene (reference sequence). This CDR3 comprises 11 residues. Written as DNA, the CDR3 is TGCTCGGCGGGGGTCACTGATACGCAGTATTTT. Amino acids: CSAGVTDTQYF.

This clone has just a few counts. The chain joins TRBV27 to TRBJ2-1; 10 bases are shared with TRBD2. V was clipped by 6 bases and J by 8 bases; unmatched bases: 22. CDR1 is MNHEY, CDR2 SMNVEV, per germline (reference sequence). The CDR3 has 19 amino acids. The CDR3 coding sequence is TGTGCCAGCAGACCTATCAGCCGCGCCTCTAGCGGGAGTGGGGATGAGCAGTTCTTC. It translates to CASRPISRASSGSGDEQFF.

The V call is TRBV18, the J call TRBJ2-5; no clear D. V dropped 6 bases and J dropped 2 bases, with 16 bases sitting between them. Germline lookup yields CDR1 KGHSH and CDR2 LQKENI. This CDR3 is 15 amino acids long. CDR3 nucleotide sequence: TGTGCCAGCTCCCTGGGCCCTGCTATACAAGAGACCCAGTACTTC. Translating it yields CASSLGPAIQETQYF. Using reference TRBV18 and TRBJ2-5 for the parts outside the CDR3, the full variable domain is NAGVMQNPRHLVRRRGQEARLRCSPMKGHSHVYWYRQLPEEGLKFMVYLQKENIIDESGMPKERFSAEFPKEGPSILRIQQVVRGDSAAYFCASSLGPAIQETQYFGPGTRLLVL.

The chain employs TRBV19 and TRBJ2-3, with 8 bases that match TRBD2. The germline CDR1 and CDR2 sequences are LNHDA and SQIVND (reference sequence). Trimming removed 5 bases from V and 1 base from J; junction bases left unmatched: 11. The CDR3 runs 17 residues. Here the CDR3 reads CASSPGLGGRGTDTQYF. CDR3 coding DNA: TGTGCCAGTAGTCCGGGACTAGGCGGACGGGGCACAGATACGCAGTATTTT.

The chain joins TRBV9 to TRBJ2-1; D may be TRBD2 (5 bases). V shed 0 bases and J shed 8 bases, with 15 bases lying between them. There are 15 residues in the CDR3. The germline gives CDR1 SGDLS, CDR2 YYNGEE. DNA for the CDR3: TGTGCCAGCAGCGTAGCCCTCGGACGGCGGGATGAGCAGTTCTTC. Amino acid sequence: CASSVALGRRDEQFF.

The chain couples TRBV2 to TRBJ2-1; TRBD2 agrees at 7 bases. V trimming: 8 bases; J trimming: 0 bases; junction bases outside the gene matches: 10. Germline V lookup: CDR1 SNHLY, CDR2 FYNNEI. This CDR3 is 16 amino acids long. The CDR3 coding sequence is TGTGCCAGCTCTCGGGCTAGCGGAATCTCCTACAATGAGCAGTTCTTC. This sequence encodes CASSRASGISYNEQFF.

This rearrangement joins TRBV18 to TRBJ2-7, with a possible D match to TRBD1 (6 bases). This CDR3 is 13 amino acids long. Germline V gene data show CDR1 as KGHSH and CDR2 as LQKENI. V lost 3 bases, J lost 6 bases, and 12 bases lay in between. CDR3 bases: TGTGCCAGCTCACCGAGTTTCAGGGGCGAGCAGTACTTC. Protein product: CASSPSFRGEQYF. The full variable domain, in which reference TRBV18 and TRBJ2-7 provide the parts outside the CDR3, is NAGVMQNPRHLVRRRGQEARLRCSPMKGHSHVYWYRQLPEEGLKFMVYLQKENIIDESGMPKERFSAEFPKEGPSILRIQQVVRGDSAAYFCASSPSFRGEQYFGPGTRLTVT.

This sequence joins TRBV4-1 and TRBJ2-4, with 8 bases matching TRBD2. From germline, CDR1 is MGHRA and CDR2 YSYEKL. This CDR3 has 17 residues. The trim removed 0 bases at V and 3 bases at J, leaving 7 bases unmatched. For the CDR3, the DNA is TGCGCCAGCAGCCAAGATAACGCGGGGGGTTTCAAAAACATTCAGTACTTC. Its translation is CASSQDNAGGFKNIQYF.

V usage is TRBV7-2 and J usage is TRBJ2-1; tentative D call: TRBD2 (5 bases). The CDR3 runs 13 residues. Trimming removed 5 bases at V and 5 bases at J, with 10 bases between. Germline V gene lookup returns CDR1 SGHTA and CDR2 FQGNSA. The CDR3 bases are TGTGCCAGCAGCACGAGGGTGGACAATGAGCAGTTCTTC. Protein sequence: CASSTRVDNEQFF. The full variable domain, in which reference TRBV7-2 and TRBJ2-1 provide the parts outside the CDR3, is GAGVSQSPSNKVTEKGKDVELRCDPISGHTALYWYRQSLGQGLEFLIYFQGNSAPDKSGLPSDRFSAERTGGSVSTLTIQRTQQEDSAVYLCASSTRVDNEQFFGPGTRLTVL.

This clone was counted a few times. The chain uses TRBV6-1 and TRBJ2-7; TRBD1 agrees at 10 bases. The CDR3 runs 16 residues. V lost 4 bases and J lost 2; bases outside the gene matches: 8. Germline lookup yields CDR1 MNHNS and CDR2 SASEGT. The CDR3 DNA follows: TGTGCCAGCAGTGCAGACCGGGACAGGGGAACCTACGAGCAGTACTTC. This translates into CASSADRDRGTYEQYF.